Shown below are 11 T cell receptor beta chains from a single sample sequenced in a study of OX40 agonist ivuxolimab in advanced cancers. The assay was immunoSEQ multiplex PCR, and TCRdb's table has in-frame clones only and misses some. The sample includes 26,000 or so clones, 70% to 90% of them seen just once. This specimen consisted of CD4+ or CD8+ T cells sorted from blood, obtained in a trial of the OX40 agonist ivuxolimab. The receptors derive from an adult with an advanced solid tumor such as melanoma, head and neck, liver or kidney cancer.

The V and J genes are TRBV15 and TRBJ2-2; 7 positions agree with TRBD1. This CDR3 contains 14 residues. Germline loops: CDR1 LNHNV, CDR2 YYDKDF (reference sequence). J gave up 4 bases and V 7 bases, and 6 bases lay outside the gene matches. The CDR3: CATTDRELTGELFF. The DNA of the CDR3 is TGTGCCACCACCGACAGGGAGCTCACCGGGGAGCTGTTTTTT.

The V and J genes are TRBV19 and TRBJ2-7, with a weak D call TRBD1 (6 bases). The CDR3 has 17 amino acids. The V gene lost 3 bases and the J gene lost 0 bases, with 18 bases spanning the gap. Germline CDR1 reads LNHDA; CDR2 reads SQIVND (reference sequence). CDR3 bases: TGTGCCAGTAGTATTCGGGACATCACATACAACTCCTACGAGCAGTACTTC. Translating it yields CASSIRDITYNSYEQYF.

This sequence joins TRBV21-1 and TRBJ1-2. TRBV21-1 is a pseudogene. This CDR3 spans 16 amino acids. In DNA form, the CDR3 reads TGTGCCAGCAGCAAAACATGGACGGAGGATAACTATGGCTACACCTTC. It specifies CASSKTWTEDNYGYTF.

V and J are TRBV7-6 and TRBJ2-1; D call uncertain. Germline V gives CDR1 SGHVS, CDR2 FNYEAQ. There are 12 residues in the CDR3. V was pared by 4 bases and J by 5 bases, with 6 bases between. In DNA, the CDR3 is TGTGCCAGCAGCTCATTAAACAATGAGCAGTTCTTC. Residues: CASSSLNNEQFF.

The gene calls are TRBV11-2 and TRBJ2-3, with D hard to call. Trimming stripped 10 bases from V and 2 bases from J, with 4 bases between. This CDR3 is built from 10 residues. The germline V gene encodes CDR1 SGHAT and CDR2 FQNNGV. CDR3 residues: CATATDTQYF. Written as DNA, the CDR3 is TGTGCCACGGCCACAGATACGCAGTATTTT.

The chain joins TRBV19 to TRBJ2-3, with 7 bases fitting TRBD2. The CDR3 is made up of 14 amino acids. J lost 3 bases, V lost 6 bases, and 6 bases had no gene match. Germline loops: CDR1 LNHDA, CDR2 SQIVND (reference sequence). The CDR3 here is CASSFGGGTDTQYF. The CDR3 region has the DNA TGTGCCAGTAGCTTTGGGGGAGGGACAGATACGCAGTATTTT.

This clone was picked up one time. The V call is TRBV25-1, the J call TRBJ2-1, with 7 bases lining up with TRBD1. Per the germline V gene, CDR1 is MGHDK and CDR2 is SYGVNS. The CDR3 runs to 14 residues. Germline trimming cut 7 bases from V and 8 bases from J; bases unmatched to any gene: 11. The CDR3 reads CASKSTGSGHEQFF. In DNA, the CDR3 is TGTGCCAGCAAATCGACAGGGTCGGGCCATGAGCAGTTCTTC.

This chain connects TRBV9 to TRBJ2-7; perhaps TRBD2 as D (6 bases). The length of the CDR3 is 13 residues. The ends were cut back, 0 bases at V and 2 bases at J, with 6 bases in the middle. Germline CDR1 reads SGDLS; CDR2 reads YYNGEE. DNA for the CDR3: TGTGCCAGCAGCGTAGCGGGGGCCTACGAGCAGTACTTC. Protein sequence: CASSVAGAYEQYF.

V usage is TRBV28 and J usage is TRBJ1-1; D is undetermined. Germline CDR1 and CDR2: MDHEN and SYDVKM. The CDR3 spans 14 residues. V was clipped by 2 bases and J by 1 base, with 8 bases between them. CDR3 sequence (DNA): TGTGCCAGCAGTTTAGGTATAGGGAACACTGAAGCTTTCTTT. Its protein product is CASSLGIGNTEAFF.

The chain is built from TRBV7-9 and TRBJ2-7; no firm D call. The CDR3 is 11 residues long. Germline V CDR1 and CDR2: SEHNR, FQNEAQ (reference sequence). Trimming shortened V by 8 bases and J by 4 bases, and 9 bases separated the two germline ends. The CDR3 sequence is CASVSGYEQYF. Written as DNA, the CDR3 is TGTGCCAGCGTCTCCGGGTACGAGCAGTACTTC.

The V and J genes are TRBV4-2 and TRBJ2-1; 7 nucleotides agree with TRBD1. Germline V gene lookup returns CDR1 LGHNA and CDR2 YNFKEQ. After removal of 0 bases from V and 6 bases from J, the junction contained 5 bases not matched to a gene. CDR3 length: 15 residues. The CDR3 here is CASSQDLDRRNEQFF. The CDR3 nucleotides read TGTGCCAGCAGCCAAGATTTGGACAGGCGCAATGAGCAGTTCTTC.